This TCR beta chain was retrieved from a study of blood T cell repertoires in COVID-19. Study background: T cells, B-cell-depleted T cells, or PBMCs supplied cDNA or gDNA.

In the original workflow: Amplification of reference gene primers provided the estimated nucleated cell counts. This table comes from immunoSEQ multiplex PCR, and its TCRdb copy is limited to in-frame clones, with some not included. The DNA was the basis for D and trimming; V, J and clone size are from that table. The sample includes about 410,000 clones, roughly 85% of them seen just once. Germline V CDR1 and CDR2: ENHRY, SYGVKD. The V and J ends lost 4 bases and 0 bases respectively, with 15 bases between them. The CDR3 is made up of 16 amino acids. This rearrangement joins TRBV10-3 to TRBJ1-2; D not resolved. The sequence came from a woman aged 30 to 39 with active or convalescent COVID-19. Sequencing was done on a sample of peripheral blood. In nucleotides, the CDR3 is TGTGCCATCAGTGGGTCAGTGGGAGGCACTAACTATGGCTACACCTTC. This gives the protein CAISGSVGGTNYGYTF.